The 17 T cell receptor beta chains listed next were all sequenced from one sample in a study of blood T cell repertoires in COVID-19. Sequencing was performed with immunoSEQ multiplex PCR; in TCRdb, only in-frame clones are kept and a portion is missing. In the table there are roughly 100,000 clones, around 87% of which are singletons. What was sequenced was peripheral blood. These receptors originate from a human donor in a cohort sampled during active COVID-19.

This chain connects TRBV29-1 to TRBJ2-2, with 10 bases aligning to TRBD2. Per germline, CDR1 SQVTM and CDR2 ANQGSEA. After removal of 4 bases from V and 4 bases from J, the junction contained 6 bases not matched to a gene. The CDR3 covers 15 residues. The CDR3, as DNA: TGCAGCGTTGTGGGCCTAGCGGGAGTCACCGGGGAGCTGTTTTTT. Protein product: CSVVGLAGVTGELFF.

The genes are TRBV19 and TRBJ1-6, with D maybe TRBD1 (5 bases). Trimming removed 5 bases at V and 6 bases at J, with 14 bases between. This CDR3 has 15 residues. CDR1 LNHDA and CDR2 SQIVND come from the germline V gene (reference sequence). Here the CDR3 reads CASSPLLGGNSPLHF. As DNA, the CDR3 is TGTGCCAGTAGTCCCCTTTTGGGGGGTAATTCACCCCTCCACTTT.

V gene TRBV2 combines with J gene TRBJ2-7, with a weak D call TRBD2 (6 bases). Germline CDR1 is SNHLY and CDR2 is FYNNEI. The CDR3 runs 15 residues. The V and J ends lost 6 bases and 6 bases respectively, with 21 bases between them. The CDR3 DNA follows: TGTGCCAGCAGGGAGTCGGGAGTAGAAACCGTCGAGCAGTACTTC. Translated, it gives CASRESGVETVEQYF.

J is TRBJ1-2 and V is TRBV5-1; 10 nucleotides match TRBD1. The CDR3 is made up of 19 amino acids. Per the germline V gene, CDR1 is SGHRS and CDR2 is YFSETQ. Losses at the gene ends were 0 bases for V and 8 bases for J; bases not matched to a gene: 19. CDR3 coding DNA: TGCGCCAGCAGCTTGGCCTCGCGCCTTACGGGACAGGGGATTAGAGGCTACACCTTC. Encoded protein: CASSLASRLTGQGIRGYTF.

The CDR3 region has the DNA TGTGCCACACACGGACAGGCCTACGAGCAGTACTTC. As protein: CATHGQAYEQYF. This sequence joins TRBV6-6 and TRBJ2-7; 7 bases are shared with TRBD1. The V gene's germline CDR1 is MNHNY and CDR2 SVGAGI (reference sequence). The CDR3 has 12 residues. The ends lost 10 bases at V and 2 bases at J; junction bases unmatched: 5.

The chain is built from TRBV5-1 and TRBJ1-1; 9 nucleotides agree with TRBD1. Germline values: CDR1 SGHRS, CDR2 YFSETQ. The CDR3 covers 18 residues. Germline trimming cut 2 bases from V and 0 bases from J; bases unmatched to any gene: 11. Here the CDR3 reads CASSFSGTGQTVNTEAFF. The DNA of the CDR3 is TGCGCCAGCAGCTTCTCAGGGACAGGGCAGACGGTGAACACTGAAGCTTTCTTT.

This clone was seen once. V is TRBV10-2 and J is TRBJ1-2; 8 bases map to TRBD1. Germline V lookup: CDR1 WSHSY, CDR2 SAAADI. V was pared by 2 bases and J by 8 bases, with 7 bases of the junction left unmatched. This CDR3 comprises 14 residues. The CDR3 DNA reads as TGCGCCAGCAGTGAGAGCAGACAGGGGTTGGGCTACACCTTC. This translates into CASSESRQGLGYTF.

This chain joins TRBV27 and TRBJ2-7; TRBD1 matches 7 bases. The CDR3 has 14 residues. Germline V gene data show CDR1 as MNHEY and CDR2 as SMNVEV (reference sequence). The V and J ends lost 3 bases and 1 base, in that order; junction bases with no gene match: 3. The CDR3: CASSLLQGSYEQYF. Here the CDR3 DNA reads TGTGCCAGCAGTTTGTTACAGGGGTCCTACGAGCAGTACTTC.

The chain joins TRBV6-1 to TRBJ1-2; TRBD1 might be the D (5 bases). Germline V lookup: CDR1 MNHNS, CDR2 SASEGT. This CDR3 is built from 16 residues. V was trimmed by 3 bases and J by 0 bases, leaving 14 bases between them. The CDR3 DNA is TGTGCCAGCAGTGAGCGGGGGGGACGAGCTAACTATGGCTACACCTTC. Translation gives CASSERGGRANYGYTF.

V gene TRBV12-5 combines with J gene TRBJ2-1; D uncertain. The CDR3 is 19 residues long. Trimming removed 0 bases at V and 0 bases at J, with 18 bases between. The germline V gene has CDR1 LGHNT and CDR2 FRNRAP. This CDR3 reads CASGLVLMTALSSYNEQFF. CDR3 bases: TGTGCTAGTGGTTTGGTACTGATGACGGCACTAAGCTCCTACAATGAGCAGTTCTTC. Looking up the rest from reference TRBV12-5 and TRBJ2-1 gives the full variable domain: DARVTQTPRHKVTEMGQEVTMRCQPILGHNTVFWYRQTMMQGLELLAYFRNRAPLDDSGMPKDRFSAEMPDATLATLKIQPSEPRDSAVYFCASGLVLMTALSSYNEQFFGPGTRLTVL.

This chain joins TRBV2 and TRBJ2-1; 9 bases fit TRBD2. The ends lost 6 bases at V and 3 bases at J; junction bases unmatched: 6. CDR1 is SNHLY, CDR2 FYNNEI, per germline. The CDR3 length is 15 residues. Written as DNA, the CDR3 is TGTGCCAGCAGACAGCTGACTAGCGGCTACAATGAGCAGTTCTTC. Translated: CASRQLTSGYNEQFF.

This clone was counted between two and nine times. V is TRBV6-6 and J is TRBJ1-2, with unresolved D. Deletions cut 7 bases from V and 3 bases from J, with 9 bases between. Germline V gene lookup returns CDR1 MNHNY and CDR2 SVGAGI (reference sequence). The length of the CDR3 is 12 residues. CDR3 in amino acids: CASTELDYGYTF. CDR3 sequence (DNA): TGTGCCAGCACCGAACTGGACTATGGCTACACCTTC.

The V gene is TRBV7-9, the J gene TRBJ1-4; D gene uncertain. The CDR3 sequence is 15 residues long. Germline CDR1 reads SEHNR; CDR2 reads FQNEAQ (reference sequence). The V and J ends lost 1 base and 3 bases respectively, with 9 bases between them. The CDR3 spells CASSLDGYANEKLFF. Written as DNA, the CDR3 is TGTGCCAGCAGCTTAGACGGGTATGCTAATGAAAAACTGTTTTTT.

The chain employs TRBV18 and TRBJ2-1, with TRBD1 matching 7 bases. This CDR3 is 15 amino acids long. CDR1 and CDR2 from the germline V gene are KGHSH and LQKENI. Trimming removed 6 bases from V and 3 bases from J; junction bases left unmatched: 8. In DNA form, the CDR3 reads TGTGCCAGCTCTCCCCGACAGGGCAACTACAATGAGCAGTTCTTC. Amino acid sequence: CASSPRQGNYNEQFF.

This clone was seen at least ten times. This chain links TRBV7-9 with TRBJ1-1; TRBD1 might be the D (6 bases). The CDR3 is made up of 14 amino acids. The V and J ends lost 4 bases and 3 bases respectively, with 12 bases between them. The germline V gene has CDR1 SEHNR and CDR2 FQNEAQ (reference sequence). CDR3 residues: CASSYTGPHTEAFF. CDR3 DNA sequence: TGTGCCAGCAGCTACACAGGGCCACACACTGAAGCTTTCTTT.

V usage is TRBV10-1 and J usage is TRBJ2-7, with 10 bases matching TRBD2. Per the germline V gene, CDR1 is WNHNN and CDR2 is SYGVQD (reference sequence). The CDR3 totals 14 residues. V dropped 2 bases and J dropped 7; count of bases not matched to a gene: 5. The CDR3 nucleotides read TGCGCCAGCAGTGAGAGCGGGAGGGCCGATGAGCAGTACTTC. Residues: CASSESGRADEQYF.

The chain carries TRBV6-1 and TRBJ1-2; 7 nucleotides agree with TRBD1. Losses at the gene ends were 2 bases for V and 3 bases for J; bases not matched to a gene: 6. This CDR3 spans 15 amino acids. Germline V gene sequence: CDR1 MNHNS, CDR2 SASEGT. CDR3 sequence reads: CASSEPRQGDYGYTF. For the CDR3, the DNA is TGTGCCAGCAGTGAACCTAGACAGGGTGACTATGGCTACACCTTC.